Listed here is a single T cell receptor beta chain. Its specificity is unknown. This same CDR3 is encoded by further DNA sequences in the sample. This sample stems from a study of T cell responses to AZD1222 COVID-19 vaccine. Generated by immunoSEQ multiplex PCR, the TCRdb table keeps only in-frame clones and is missing some. This table has over 150,000 clones, 92% appearing once. Study-wide results and caveats: Spike-specific TCR breadth and depth went up after people got two AZD1222 doses. Only five or six AZD1222 recipients were seropositive at baseline. Every sample of the repertoires postdated the peak T cell response.

The input for sequencing was peripheral blood, taken on day 0 of MenACWY control vaccination. The clonotype comes from an adult in good health.

Written as DNA, the CDR3 is TGTGCCAGCAGTGAACAGGGCCCTGAAGCTTTCTTT. Amino acids: CASSEQGPEAFF. The rearrangement links TRBV2 to TRBJ1-1; D is perhaps TRBD1 (5 bases). Germline CDR1 and CDR2: SNHLY and FYNNEI. This CDR3 spans 12 amino acids. V lost 2 bases to trimming and J lost 6 bases, with 7 bases between them.